This TCR beta chain was identified during a study of control samples from healthy donors and cancer patients. The junction had 4 bases not matched to a gene; V was cut back by 3 bases and J by 5 bases. The length of the CDR3 is 13 residues. Germline lookup yields CDR1 GTSNPN and CDR2 SVGIG (reference sequence). Clones were sequenced by immunoSEQ multiplex PCR, and TCRdb holds only the in-frame ones, with some missing. The table shows roughly 120,000 clones, with 93% occurring only once. The chain carries TRBV30 and TRBJ1-2; TRBD1 agrees at 9 bases. The sequence came from a man younger than 45 in good health. Sequenced sample: blood. CDR3 loop: CAWRGQGVYGYTF. DNA of the CDR3: TGTGCCTGGAGGGGACAGGGAGTTTATGGCTACACCTTC.